The source of this T cell receptor beta chain is a study of identical twins (dated by TCRdb to 2016 to 2017). Study-level background: To test whether fetal clonotypes persist, this study deep-sequenced TCR alpha and beta repertoires from monozygotic twins, from unrelated adults of various ages, and from cord blood. Replicate twin experiments were performed at different times using different library preparation protocols to rule out contamination.

Libraries were built with 5' RACE. Sequencer: Illumina HiSeq 2000. Template switching introduced a universal primer binding site; the final cDNA contained a unique molecular identifier, enabling accurate counting of TCR cDNA molecules. First-strand cDNA for TCR alpha and beta chains was synthesized from specific primers in the conserved constant-segment region. To control for contamination, every cDNA library was double barcoded, receiving both a SMART-Mk sample barcode and Illumina barcodes. TruSeq adapter sequences along with Illumina sample barcodes were introduced in two successive PCR steps. The Illumina HiSeq platform was used with custom primers to sequence TCR alpha and beta cDNA libraries. Per the authors' processing: MiGEC was used to process raw reads and extract unique molecular identifiers, and MiXCR was used to find CDR3 positions. For each individual, recombination models were inferred using an EM algorithm with the repgenHMM and IGoR tools. Shared clonotypes were analyzed with the tcR package in R, and sharing was normalized by the product of cloneset sizes. To study raw recombination without the effects of thymic and clonal selection, out-of-frame nonproductive sequences were analyzed. The public sequencing data were trimmed at Q25 with fastp and processed into clonotypes with MiXCR by TCRdb, which kept only in-frame beta chains. Every CDR3 protein is listed once, alongside the most common genes and DNA of its rows. TCRdb, not the authors, supplied the V and J calls. For this sample there are 1.5 million to 2 million distinct CDR3 sequences; around 33% appear just once. The leading ten clones occupy over 0.25% of the sample.

Broader findings and caveats from the paper: In monozygotic twins, recombination models systematically underestimated out-of-frame TCR alpha sharing, but the models matched the sharing seen between unrelated individuals. Compared with coincidental sharing between unrelated individuals, out-of-frame TCR alpha sequences shared between twins showed an excess of sequences with low generation probability. Invariant T cells such as MAIT and iNKT could partly confound zero-insertion analyses, although diverse VJ usage argued against such confounding for most clonotypes. Conclusions relied on cross-sectional statistical analysis, since the same donors could not be followed over many years. Fewer insertions were carried by abundant cord blood beta clonotypes, a similar but weaker trend appeared in young adult naive repertoires, and no such trend appeared in memory repertoires. The excess sharing between twins in beta out-of-frame sequences was weaker because fewer shared sequences reduced the signal-to-noise ratio.

Every donor was a healthy Caucasian. This clonotype was seen a handful of times. The antigen it binds to is not known. Per-base qualities were not stored, and no clone one base away is much larger. Sequenced: cord blood. The receptor's source is a newborn girl in good health.

The CDR3 here reads CASSEGPLLGGGTDTQYF. At the DNA level, the sequence is TGTGCCAGCAGTGAAGGCCCCCTACTAGGAGGAGGCACAGATACGCAGTATTTT. Recombination joined TRBV25-1 with TRBJ2-3; a weak D assignment points to TRBD2 (5 bases agree). Its CDR3 holds 18 amino acids, cysteine through phenylalanine. Here the CDR3 DNA is all that survives: 54 bases in frame from base 1. V is reduced by 2 bases and J by 1 base, leaving a spacing of 19 bases between them. For CDR1 and CDR2, the germline V gene lists MGHDK and SYGVNS. Supplemented by the reference TRBV25-1 and TRBJ2-3 proteins around the CDR3, the complete variable domain is EADIYQTPRYLVIGTGKKITLECSQTMGHDKMYWYQQDPGMELHLIHYSYGVNSTEKGDLSSESTVSRIRTEHFPLTLESARPSHTSQYLCASSEGPLLGGGTDTQYFGPGTRLTVL.